Listed below are T cell receptor beta chains from one sample, sequenced in a study of blood T cell repertoires in COVID-19. Sequencing was performed with immunoSEQ multiplex PCR; in TCRdb, only in-frame clones are kept and a portion is missing. The sample holds 50,000 to 70,000 clones, 70% to 90% seen once. Sequencing was carried out using peripheral blood. These receptors originate from a man aged 55 to 70 with active or convalescent COVID-19. Both conserved end residues are part of each CDR3. The D gene is left open where the match is weak. Expanded clones get a size class; other rows say once, few or many, or leave the size out.

V	J	size	D	CDR3	DNA
TRBV2	TRBJ2-2	-	-	CASTTGAGELFF	TGTGCCAGCACAACGGGGGCCGGGGAGCTGTTTTTT
TRBV11-2	TRBJ2-7	few	-	CASSLGVGGYEQYF	TGTGCCAGCAGCTTGGGGGTAGGGGGTTACGAGCAGTACTTC
TRBV21-1	TRBJ1-5	-	-	CASTSKKGVSNQPQHF	TGTGCCAGCACCTCAAAAAAGGGGGTTAGCAATCAGCCCCAGCATTTT
TRBV24-1	TRBJ1-5	-	-	CATSESQGNNQPQHF	TGTGCCACCAGTGAATCGCAGGGTAACAATCAGCCCCAGCATTTT
TRBV5-1	TRBJ2-5	-	-	CASSLGVRRDQETQYF	TGCGCCAGCAGCTTGGGAGTACGCCGCGACCAAGAGACCCAGTACTTC
TRBV7-9	TRBJ1-5	-	-	CASSFHTMAQHF	TGTGCCAGCAGCTTCCACACAATGGCCCAGCATTTT
TRBV7-3	TRBJ1-1	-	-	CASSFGDRNTEAFF	TGTGCCAGCAGCTTTGGAGACAGGAACACTGAAGCTTTCTTT
TRBV25-1	TRBJ2-2	-	-	CASSEDRTANTGELFF	TGTGCCAGCAGTGAAGACAGGACAGCGAACACCGGGGAGCTGTTTTTT
TRBV6-5	TRBJ2-4	-	TRBD1	CASSNRGAKNIQYF	TGTGCCAGCAGTAACAGGGGAGCCAAAAACATTCAGTACTTC
TRBV5-1	TRBJ1-2	-	TRBD1	CASSLWTGGAGDYGYTF	TGCGCCAGCAGCCTATGGACAGGGGGCGCCGGGGACTATGGCTACACCTTC
TRBV7-2	TRBJ1-4	-	-	CASSSDSFNEKLFF	TGTGCCAGCAGCTCAGACAGCTTCAATGAAAAACTGTTTTTT
TRBV14	TRBJ1-6	-	-	CASSRQLGRNSPLHF	TGTGCCAGCAGCCGACAGCTCGGGAGGAATTCACCCCTCCACTTT
TRBV6-5	TRBJ1-2	-	TRBD1	CASQGAFGYTF	TGTGCCAGTCAGGGGGCATTCGGCTACACCTTC
TRBV7-8	TRBJ1-1	-	TRBD1	CASSFDRGRAEAFF	TGTGCCAGCAGCTTCGACAGGGGGAGGGCTGAAGCTTTCTTT
TRBV18	TRBJ1-1	-	-	CASSPSQERNTEAFF	TGTGCCAGCTCGCCTAGCCAGGAGAGGAACACTGAAGCTTTCTTT
TRBV2	TRBJ2-3	-	TRBD2	CASTVRLAGVGSDNTQYF	TGTGCCAGCACAGTTAGACTAGCGGGCGTGGGGTCCGACAATACGCAGTATTTT
TRBV5-1	TRBJ1-2	-	-	CASSPVQARGYGYTF	TGCGCCAGCAGCCCCGTTCAGGCCCGGGGCTATGGCTACACCTTC
TRBV2	TRBJ2-4	-	-	CASSDRSAKRDIQYF	TGTGCCAGCAGTGATAGGTCAGCGAAGAGGGACATTCAGTACTTC
TRBV5-1	TRBJ2-7	-	TRBD1	CASSSAPRDREQYF	TGCGCCAGCAGCTCAGCACCCCGGGACAGGGAGCAGTACTTC
TRBV27	TRBJ1-4	-	-	CASSPKPPGADFRGHEKLFF	TGTGCCAGCAGTCCTAAACCCCCGGGAGCGGATTTCCGCGGGCATGAAAAACTGTTTTTT
TRBV19	TRBJ2-1	-	TRBD2	CASSIPSGSSYNEQFF	TGTGCCAGTAGTATTCCTAGCGGGAGCTCCTACAATGAGCAGTTCTTC
TRBV5-4	TRBJ2-5	-	-	CASSLKGAETQYF	TGTGCCAGCAGCTTGAAAGGGGCAGAGACCCAGTACTTC
TRBV3-1/TRBV3-2	TRBJ1-1	-	-	CASSPRGLEAFF	TGTGCCAGCAGTCCCAGGGGATTAGAAGCTTTCTTT
TRBV10-3	TRBJ1-6	-	-	CAISVQASNSPLHF	TGTGCCATCAGTGTACAGGCGTCTAATTCACCCCTCCACTTT
TRBV3-1/TRBV3-2	TRBJ1-3	-	-	CASSREAQMGNTIYF	TGTGCCAGCAGCCGAGAAGCACAGATGGGAAACACCATATATTTT
TRBV6-4	TRBJ1-5	-	TRBD1	CASSDSSPGTEYSNQPQHF	TGTGCCAGCAGTGACTCGAGTCCCGGGACAGAATATAGCAATCAGCCCCAGCATTTT
TRBV9	TRBJ2-2	-	-	CASSTRDKNTGELFF	TGTGCCAGCAGCACCCGGGACAAGAACACCGGGGAGCTGTTTTTT
TRBV18	TRBJ1-4	-	-	CASSPPLRPGGVGNEKLFF	TGTGCCAGCTCACCACCTCTTCGCCCCGGGGGGGTCGGTAATGAAAAACTGTTTTTT
TRBV4-2	TRBJ2-1	-	TRBD2	CASSQEPAGGYNEQFF	TGTGCCAGCAGCCAAGAACCAGCGGGGGGTTACAATGAGCAGTTCTTC
TRBV3-1/TRBV3-2	TRBJ2-7	once	-	CASSADLMAGGSYEQYF	TGTGCCAGCAGCGCCGATTTGATGGCGGGCGGCTCCTACGAGCAGTACTTC
TRBV5-4	TRBJ2-7	-	TRBD1	CASSEDRGSYGYEQYF	TGTGCCAGCAGCGAGGACAGGGGGTCTTACGGTTACGAGCAGTACTTC
TRBV18	TRBJ2-1	-	TRBD1	CASSPETGDNEQFF	TGTGCCAGCTCACCAGAGACAGGGGATAATGAGCAGTTCTTC
TRBV19	TRBJ2-7	-	TRBD1	CASRQGAMQYF	TGTGCCAGTCGACAGGGGGCCATGCAGTACTTC
TRBV7-9	TRBJ2-7	-	-	CASSARQNAAYEQYF	TGTGCCAGCAGCGCCCGACAGAATGCAGCCTACGAGCAGTACTTC
TRBV10-1	TRBJ1-2	-	TRBD1	CASSESRGHYGYTF	TGCGCCAGCAGTGAGTCTAGGGGGCACTATGGCTACACCTTC
TRBV4-3	TRBJ1-2	-	-	CASSQERAGYGYTF	TGCGCCAGCAGCCAAGAAAGGGCGGGCTATGGCTACACCTTC
TRBV11-1	TRBJ2-5	-	TRBD2	CASSPRLAEETQYF	TGTGCCAGCAGCCCTAGACTAGCGGAAGAGACCCAGTACTTC
TRBV5-5	TRBJ1-2	-	-	CASSPVGGDGYTF	TGTGCCAGCAGCCCGGTGGGAGGGGATGGCTACACCTTC
TRBV28	TRBJ2-5	once	-	CASSRGFAEETQYF	TGTGCCAGCAGCCGGGGGTTCGCGGAAGAGACCCAGTACTTC
TRBV2	TRBJ1-2	-	TRBD1	CASSEGGDRELYGYTF	TGTGCCAGCAGTGAAGGAGGAGACAGGGAGCTCTATGGCTACACCTTC
TRBV7-6	TRBJ2-5	-	-	CASSFAGTVTQTQYF	TGTGCCAGCAGCTTTGCCGGGACTGTGACCCAGACCCAGTACTTC
TRBV23-1	TRBJ1-4	once	-	CASSQRGAVANEKLFF	TGCGCCAGCAGTCAACGGGGGGCCGTAGCTAATGAAAAACTGTTTTTT
TRBV15	TRBJ1-4	-	TRBD1	CATSQGVGGEKLFF	TGTGCCACCAGTCAGGGGGTTGGAGGTGAAAAACTGTTTTTT
TRBV5-1	TRBJ2-7	-	-	CASSTGQNNYEQYF	TGCGCCAGCAGCACAGGACAGAACAACTACGAGCAGTACTTC
TRBV27	TRBJ2-3	once	TRBD2	CASSNPSGPSTDTQYF	TGTGCCAGCAGCAATCCTAGCGGACCTAGCACAGATACGCAGTATTTT
TRBV11-2	TRBJ1-6	-	TRBD1	CASSDLRGLTPLHF	TGTGCCAGCAGCGATCTCAGGGGGCTGACACCCCTCCACTTT
TRBV6-6	TRBJ1-1	-	-	CASRQGGSNTEAFF	TGTGCCAGCAGACAGGGTGGGAGCAACACTGAAGCTTTCTTT
TRBV10-3	TRBJ2-7	-	-	CAISEGPGYGYEQYF	TGTGCCATCAGTGAGGGGCCAGGTTATGGGTACGAGCAGTACTTC
TRBV6-5	TRBJ1-1	-	-	CASSYSRVMNTEAFF	TGTGCCAGCAGTTACTCGAGGGTTATGAACACTGAAGCTTTCTTT
TRBV2	TRBJ1-1	-	TRBD1	CASSLFPGQGLNTEAFF	TGTGCCAGCAGTCTCTTCCCGGGACAGGGGTTGAACACTGAAGCTTTCTTT
TRBV29-1	TRBJ2-1	-	-	CSVGSLGGSGEQFF	TGCAGCGTTGGATCGTTAGGTGGGTCGGGTGAGCAGTTCTTC
TRBV27	TRBJ2-1	once	TRBD1	CASSQRQGHYNEQFF	TGTGCCAGCAGCCAACGACAGGGCCACTACAATGAGCAGTTCTTC
TRBV18	TRBJ2-5	-	TRBD2	CASSPGLAGEETQYF	TGTGCCAGCTCACCGGGACTAGCGGGGGAAGAGACCCAGTACTTC